This passage covers 32 T cell receptor beta chains from one sample sequenced in a study of blood T cell repertoires in COVID-19 (TCRdb year 2020). The method was the immunoSEQ multiplex PCR assay. The table was pulled from immuneACCESS by TCRdb, which kept in-frame rearrangements only. Such tables lose some clones; where checked, under half of the loss comes from unresolved V genes, and the rest has no known cause. The sample contains about 260,000 clones, around 89% of them found a single time. The ten largest clones add up to 3% to 4.5% of the sample. What was sequenced was peripheral blood. These receptors were obtained from a middle-aged woman with acute or convalescent COVID-19.

The chain uses TRBV7-9 and TRBJ1-5; 9 nucleotides line up with TRBD1. The junction had 5 bases not matched to a gene; V was cut back by 5 bases and J by 3 bases. CDR1 and CDR2 (germline): SEHNR, FQNEAQ (reference sequence). This CDR3 spans 15 amino acids. This CDR3 reads CASSVGTGINQPQHF. The DNA for the CDR3 is TGTGCCAGCAGCGTTGGGACAGGGATCAATCAGCCCCAGCATTTT.

This chain connects TRBV7-9 to TRBJ1-2, with 11 bases that match TRBD1. The CDR3 covers 17 residues. Germline lookup yields CDR1 SEHNR and CDR2 FQNEAQ (reference sequence). V lost 2 bases to trimming and J lost 4 bases; unmatched junction nucleotides: 9. The CDR3 protein is CASSLWTGGASVYGYTF. The CDR3 nucleotides are TGTGCCAGCAGCTTATGGACAGGGGGCGCTTCCGTCTATGGCTACACCTTC. The variable domain in full, completed from reference TRBV7-9 and TRBJ1-2, reads DTGVSQNPRHKITKRGQNVTFRCDPISEHNRLYWYRQTLGQGPEFLTYFQNEAQLEKSRLLSDRFSAERPKGSFSTLEIQRTEQGDSAMYLCASSLWTGGASVYGYTFGSGTRLTVV.

The genes are TRBV24-1 and TRBJ2-1, with D maybe TRBD2 (5 bases). This CDR3 is built from 14 residues. Germline V gene sequence: CDR1 KGHDR, CDR2 SFDVKD. V was clipped by 3 bases and J by 8 bases, with 13 bases between them. The CDR3 reads CATSDADLFDEQFF. CDR3 DNA: TGTGCCACCAGTGATGCGGACTTGTTCGATGAGCAGTTCTTC.

The V call is TRBV6-1, the J call TRBJ1-5; TRBD1 matches at 7 bases. The germline gives CDR1 MNHNS, CDR2 SASEGT. The CDR3 runs 16 residues. V shed 3 bases and J 5 bases; nucleotides not matched to a gene: 10. The CDR3 nucleotides read TGTGCCAGCAGTGAGGTGGTGCGGCAGGGGGATCAGCCCCAGCATTTT. It yields the protein CASSEVVRQGDQPQHF.

The chain recombines TRBV5-4 with TRBJ2-1; 9 nucleotides line up with TRBD1. The CDR3 is 15 residues long. Germline V lookup: CDR1 SGHNT, CDR2 YYREEE (reference sequence). The V gene end was trimmed by 0 bases and the J gene end by 6 bases; junction bases not matched to a gene: 4. CDR3 in amino acids: CASSLDRGLRNEQFF. CDR3 DNA: TGTGCCAGCAGCTTGGACAGGGGGCTGCGCAATGAGCAGTTCTTC.

V is TRBV7-2 and J is TRBJ1-4; 7 bases line up with TRBD1. Germline CDR1 reads SGHTA; CDR2 reads FQGNSA. V was clipped by 3 bases and J by 7 bases; unmatched bases: 2. This CDR3 contains 13 residues. CDR3 sequence: CASSLTGIEKLFF. CDR3 coding DNA: TGTGCCAGCAGCTTGACAGGGATTGAAAAACTGTTTTTT.

The genes are TRBV27 and TRBJ1-6; D possibly corresponds to TRBD1 (6 bases). CDR1 and CDR2 (germline): MNHEY, SMNVEV (reference sequence). With 3 bases removed from V and 10 bases from J, the gap between germline ends came to 13 bases. There are 14 residues in the CDR3. The CDR3 DNA sequence: TGTGCCAGCAGTTTCTTGGACAGAGGGTCACCCCTCCACTTT. Its protein is CASSFLDRGSPLHF.

The chain carries TRBV5-1 and TRBJ2-3; 10 bases are a match to TRBD2. Germline V lookup: CDR1 SGHRS, CDR2 YFSETQ. Unmatched junction bases numbered 5, after V lost 1 base and J lost 6 bases. This CDR3 has 15 amino acids. The CDR3 DNA is TGCGCCAGCAGCTTGCTTAGCGGGGGGCCCGATACGCAGTATTTT. This encodes CASSLLSGGPDTQYF.

The V gene is TRBV10-1, the J gene TRBJ2-1, with a weak D call TRBD1 (6 bases). Trimming stripped 2 bases from V and 5 bases from J, with 16 bases between. CDR1 is WNHNN and CDR2 is SYGVQD in the germline V gene (reference sequence). The CDR3 spans 16 residues. CDR3 amino acids: CASSEPTGFGDNEQFF. CDR3 nucleotides: TGCGCCAGCAGTGAGCCCACAGGGTTTGGGGACAATGAGCAGTTCTTC.

V and J are TRBV29-1 and TRBJ2-3, with unresolved D. The CDR3 has 12 residues. V was cut by 7 bases and J by 1 base, with 9 bases left in between. From germline, CDR1 is SQVTM and CDR2 ANQGSEA. The CDR3 reads CSGAARTDTQYF. The CDR3 coding sequence is TGCAGCGGCGCCGCTCGCACAGATACGCAGTATTTT.

This chain links TRBV5-1 with TRBJ1-5; D possibly corresponds to TRBD1 (6 bases). In germline, CDR1 is SGHRS, CDR2 YFSETQ. The CDR3 contains 14 residues. Trimming took 4 bases from V and 6 from J, leaving 14 bases between them. The CDR3 loop is CASSPGELSQPQHF. Written as DNA, the CDR3 is TGCGCCAGCAGCCCAGGGGAATTAAGTCAGCCCCAGCATTTT.

V usage is TRBV19 and J usage is TRBJ1-1, with TRBD1 matching 9 bases. The CDR3 runs 16 residues. V shed 6 bases, J shed 0 bases, and the junction held 8 bases outside the gene matches. Germline V gene data show CDR1 as LNHDA and CDR2 as SQIVND (reference sequence). The CDR3: CASSGRTGAMNTEAFF. The DNA of the CDR3 is TGTGCCAGTAGCGGACGGACAGGGGCGATGAACACTGAAGCTTTCTTT. The whole variable domain, remainder taken from reference TRBV19 and TRBJ1-1, is DGGITQSPKYLFRKEGQNVTLSCEQNLNHDAMYWYRQDPGQGLRLIYYSQIVNDFQKGDIAEGYSVSREKKESFPLTVTSAQKNPTAFYLCASSGRTGAMNTEAFFGQGTRLTVV.

This clone was detected only a few times. J is TRBJ2-5 and V is TRBV19, with D possibly matching TRBD1 (6 bases). The length of the CDR3 is 16 residues. From germline, CDR1 is LNHDA and CDR2 SQIVND (reference sequence). V was trimmed by 6 bases and J by 4 bases, leaving 21 bases between them. As DNA, the CDR3 is TGTGCCAGTAGCACGCAACTCGACAGGATAGGAGAGACCCAGTACTTC. This sequence encodes CASSTQLDRIGETQYF.

The chain carries TRBV30 and TRBJ2-2; TRBD1 matches 8 bases. Germline CDR1 is GTSNPN and CDR2 is SVGIG (reference sequence). Trimming removed 4 bases from V and 3 bases from J; junction bases left unmatched: 10. The CDR3 extends over 16 amino acids. The CDR3 coding sequence is TGTGCCTGGAACCTCCCAGGGGGCGGCGACACCGGGGAGCTGTTTTTT. Translated, it gives CAWNLPGGGDTGELFF. The full variable domain, its missing parts supplied by reference TRBV30 and TRBJ2-2, is SQTIHQWPATLVQPVGSPLSLECTVEGTSNPNLYWYRQAAGRGLQLLFYSVGIGQISSEVPQNLSASRPQDRQFILSSKKLLLSDSGFYLCAWNLPGGGDTGELFFGEGSRLTVL.

The chain links TRBV2 to TRBJ2-3, with 10 nucleotides matching TRBD2. This CDR3 has 15 amino acids. With V trimmed by 9 bases and J by 4 bases, 10 bases remained unmatched. Germline V gene lookup returns CDR1 SNHLY and CDR2 FYNNEI. CDR3 bases: TGTGCCAGGGATAAAAGCGGGGGGGCCTCAGATACGCAGTATTTT. This codes for CARDKSGGASDTQYF.

This clone appeared a few times. The chain couples TRBV7-8 to TRBJ1-2; D is uncertain. In germline, CDR1 is SGHVS, CDR2 FQNEAQ. The V end lost 1 base, the J end lost 0 bases, and 6 bases lay between the germline ends. There are 14 residues in the CDR3. The CDR3 reads CASSLGQANYGYTF. The CDR3, as DNA: TGTGCCAGCAGCTTAGGGCAGGCTAACTATGGCTACACCTTC.

The rearrangement joins TRBV11-3 to TRBJ2-5, with TRBD2 matching 9 bases. Unmatched junction bases numbered 12, after V lost 9 bases and J lost 7 bases. Germline values: CDR1 SGHNT, CDR2 YENEEA. This CDR3 comprises 14 residues. The CDR3 loop reads CASSGGDTTGTQYF. The CDR3 DNA is TGTGCCAGTAGCGGGGGCGACACCACCGGGACCCAGTACTTC.

The V gene is TRBV2, the J gene TRBJ1-1; TRBD1 agrees at 8 bases. Germline V lookup: CDR1 SNHLY, CDR2 FYNNEI. The CDR3 is made up of 13 amino acids. V shed 6 bases and J 8 bases; nucleotides not matched to a gene: 8. CDR3 residues: CASRDGTGDEAFF. CDR3 DNA: TGTGCCAGCAGGGATGGGACAGGTGACGAAGCTTTCTTT. Filled out from reference TRBV2 and TRBJ1-1, the complete variable domain reads EPEVTQTPSHQVTQMGQEVILRCVPISNHLYFYWYRQILGQKVEFLVSFYNNEISEKSEIFDDQFSVERPDGSNFTLKIRSTKLEDSAMYFCASRDGTGDEAFFGQGTRLTVV.

The CDR3 sequence: CASSQDTSGGGVETQYF. The CDR3 coding sequence is TGTGCCAGCAGCCAAGATACTAGCGGGGGGGGTGTGGAGACCCAGTACTTC. V usage is TRBV4-2 and J usage is TRBJ2-5; TRBD2 agrees at 13 bases. The CDR3 runs 17 residues. The germline gives CDR1 LGHNA, CDR2 YNFKEQ. The V gene end was trimmed by 0 bases and the J gene end by 5 bases; junction bases not matched to a gene: 6.

This clone was recorded once. This chain joins TRBV18 and TRBJ2-1, with 11 bases fitting TRBD2. Germline V gives CDR1 KGHSH, CDR2 LQKENI. V trimming: 6 bases; J trimming: 2 bases; junction bases outside the gene matches: 6. The CDR3 runs to 16 residues. CDR3 sequence: CASSPGTSGAYNEQFF. CDR3 coding DNA: TGTGCCAGCTCGCCCGGGACTAGCGGAGCCTACAATGAGCAGTTCTTC.

The V and J genes are TRBV30 and TRBJ2-3; no definite D call. The germline V and J ends were trimmed by 4 bases and 6 bases, with 8 bases remaining between them. Germline V gene sequence: CDR1 GTSNPN, CDR2 SVGIG (reference sequence). The CDR3 length is 11 residues. The CDR3 DNA reads TGTGCCTGGACGTCGAGTGATACGCAGTATTTT. As protein: CAWTSSDTQYF.

This clone was seen a single time. The chain links TRBV18 to TRBJ2-3, with TRBD2 identical over 8 bases. The CDR3 is made up of 15 amino acids. The germline V gene has CDR1 KGHSH and CDR2 LQKENI. The V gene end was trimmed by 10 bases and the J gene end by 1 base; junction bases not matched to a gene: 10. DNA for the CDR3: TGTGCCACCCTACCTCTCGGGGGGGGCACAGATACGCAGTATTTT. Its translation is CATLPLGGGTDTQYF.

This rearrangement joins TRBV19 to TRBJ2-3; TRBD1 aligns across 7 bases. The CDR3 loop spans 16 amino acids. CDR1 and CDR2 from the germline V gene are LNHDA and SQIVND (reference sequence). The ends lost 5 bases at V and 2 bases at J; junction bases unmatched: 10. CDR3: CASSSPTGSLTDTQYF. The DNA of the CDR3 is TGTGCCAGTAGTTCACCGACAGGGTCGCTCACAGATACGCAGTATTTT.

The rearrangement uses TRBV19 and TRBJ1-2; 11 positions agree with TRBD1. The J segment lost 3 bases and the V segment lost 3 bases, leaving 9 bases of the junction unmatched. From germline, CDR1 is LNHDA and CDR2 SQIVND (reference sequence). The CDR3 contains 17 residues. The CDR3 nucleotides are TGTGCCAGTAGTATGGCTCCGGGACAGGGGGGGCACTATGGCTACACCTTC. This encodes CASSMAPGQGGHYGYTF.

The J gene is TRBJ1-3, the V gene TRBV5-1, with D perhaps matching TRBD1 (5 bases). Germline CDR1 and CDR2: SGHRS and YFSETQ. V gave up 2 bases and J gave up 2 bases, with 11 bases separating them. The CDR3 has 15 residues. In DNA, the CDR3 is TGCGCCAGCAGCTTTTATCAGGGAACTGGAAACACCATATATTTT. It is translated as CASSFYQGTGNTIYF.

The V and J genes are TRBV28 and TRBJ1-4; unclear D gene. This CDR3 contains 14 residues. The V gene's germline CDR1 is MDHEN and CDR2 SYDVKM. V was shortened by 5 bases and J by 0 bases, with 7 bases between the two germline ends. CDR3 in amino acids: CASSEVATNEKLFF. In DNA, the CDR3 is TGTGCCAGCAGTGAGGTTGCAACTAATGAAAAACTGTTTTTT.

In this sample, this clone turned up once. The chain couples TRBV5-1 to TRBJ1-3; D perhaps matches TRBD1 (6 bases). The germline V gene has CDR1 SGHRS and CDR2 YFSETQ. Trimming shortened V by 4 bases and J by 2 bases, and 10 bases separated the two germline ends. CDR3 size: 14 residues. The CDR3 nucleotides are TGCGCCAGCAGCAACAGGGACGCTGGAAACACCATATATTTT. Its translation is CASSNRDAGNTIYF.

V gene TRBV18 combines with J gene TRBJ1-4; D not resolved. Germline CDR1 KGHSH, CDR2 LQKENI. The CDR3 totals 16 residues. V dropped 1 base and J dropped 0 bases, with 9 bases sitting between them. The CDR3 coding sequence is TGTGCCAGCTCACCACAGACACCAACAACTAATGAAAAACTGTTTTTT. Translated, it gives CASSPQTPTTNEKLFF.

The V and J genes are TRBV21-1 and TRBJ1-5; the listed D gene, TRBD1, was not tested against the DNA. TRBV21-1 is a pseudogene segment. The CDR3 is 18 amino acids. CDR3 protein: CASSKVHPRERGQEPQHF. DNA for the CDR3: TGTGCCAGCAGCAAAGTTCACCCGAGAGAGAGGGGGCAGGAGCCCCAGCATTTT.

This chain uses TRBV30 with TRBJ2-3; D gene ambiguous. V dropped 2 bases and J dropped 5 bases, with 5 bases sitting between them. The V gene's germline CDR1 is GTSNPN and CDR2 SVGIG (reference sequence). The length of the CDR3 is 11 residues. This CDR3 is CAWSSGDTQYF. The DNA of the CDR3 is TGTGCCTGGAGTTCCGGAGATACGCAGTATTTT. The whole variable domain, filled in from reference TRBV30 and TRBJ2-3, reads SQTIHQWPATLVQPVGSPLSLECTVEGTSNPNLYWYRQAAGRGLQLLFYSVGIGQISSEVPQNLSASRPQDRQFILSSKKLLLSDSGFYLCAWSSGDTQYFGPGTRLTVL.

This chain joins TRBV7-6 and TRBJ1-1, with D uncertain. Germline V lookup: CDR1 SGHVS, CDR2 FNYEAQ. The CDR3 consists of 14 residues. V gave up 5 bases and J gave up 11 bases, with 21 bases separating them. The CDR3 DNA reads TGTGCCAGCAGCCGATTGTACCAGGAACCGTGGGCTTTCTTT. Translated, it gives CASSRLYQEPWAFF.

The chain uses TRBV6-5 and TRBJ2-7; D is unclear. Germline V gene lookup returns CDR1 MNHEY and CDR2 SVGAGI. Between the trimmed V and J ends, which lost 4 bases and 4 bases, there was a span of 11 bases. CDR3 length: 13 amino acids. CDR3 sequence (DNA): TGTGCCAGCAGTTCTTTTTCTTTTTACGAGCAGTACGTC. Translated: CASSSFSFYEQYV.